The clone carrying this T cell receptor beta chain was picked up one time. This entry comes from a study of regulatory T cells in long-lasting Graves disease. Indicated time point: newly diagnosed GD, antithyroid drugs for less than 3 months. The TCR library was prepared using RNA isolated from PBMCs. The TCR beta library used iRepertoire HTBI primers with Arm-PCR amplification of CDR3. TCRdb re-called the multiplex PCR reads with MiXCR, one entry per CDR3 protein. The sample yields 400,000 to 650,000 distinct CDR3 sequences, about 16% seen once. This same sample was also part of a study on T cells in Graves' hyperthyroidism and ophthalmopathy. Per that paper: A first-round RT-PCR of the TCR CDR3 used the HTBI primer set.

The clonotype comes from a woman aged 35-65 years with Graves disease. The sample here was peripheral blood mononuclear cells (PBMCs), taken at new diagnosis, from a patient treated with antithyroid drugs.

The CDR3 here is CASSLAGGSADYGYTF. CDR3 sequence (DNA): TGTGCCAGCAGCTTGGCCGGAGGAAGCGCTGACTATGGCTACACCTTC. V usage is TRBV5-4 and J usage is TRBJ1-2, with D unresolved. The CDR3 extends over 16 amino acids. V lost 0 bases and J lost 3, with 15 bases in between. Germline lookup yields CDR1 SGHNT and CDR2 YYREEE (reference sequence).